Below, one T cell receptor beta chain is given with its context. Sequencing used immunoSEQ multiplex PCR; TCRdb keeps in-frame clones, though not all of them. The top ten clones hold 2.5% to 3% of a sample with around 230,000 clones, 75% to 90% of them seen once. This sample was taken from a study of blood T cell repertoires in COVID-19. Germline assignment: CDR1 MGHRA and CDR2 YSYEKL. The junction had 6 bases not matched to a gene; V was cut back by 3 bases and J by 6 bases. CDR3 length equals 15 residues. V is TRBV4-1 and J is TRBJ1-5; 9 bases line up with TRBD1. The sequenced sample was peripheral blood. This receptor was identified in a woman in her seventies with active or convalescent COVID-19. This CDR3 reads CASSQEGQGSQPQHF. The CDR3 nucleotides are TGCGCCAGCAGCCAGGAAGGACAGGGGAGTCAGCCCCAGCATTTT.